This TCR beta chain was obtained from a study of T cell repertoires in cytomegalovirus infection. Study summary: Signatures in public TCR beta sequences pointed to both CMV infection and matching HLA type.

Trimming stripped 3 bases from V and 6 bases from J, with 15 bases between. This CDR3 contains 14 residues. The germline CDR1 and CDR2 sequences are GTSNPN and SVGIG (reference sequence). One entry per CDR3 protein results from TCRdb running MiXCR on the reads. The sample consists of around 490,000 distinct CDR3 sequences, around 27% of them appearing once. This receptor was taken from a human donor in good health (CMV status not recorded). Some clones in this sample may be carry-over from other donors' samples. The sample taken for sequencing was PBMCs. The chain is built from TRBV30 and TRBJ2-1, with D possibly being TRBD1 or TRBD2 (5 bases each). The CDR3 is CAWRVLGDLNEQFF. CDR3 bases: TGTGCCTGGAGGGTTCTAGGGGACCTCAATGAGCAGTTCTTC.